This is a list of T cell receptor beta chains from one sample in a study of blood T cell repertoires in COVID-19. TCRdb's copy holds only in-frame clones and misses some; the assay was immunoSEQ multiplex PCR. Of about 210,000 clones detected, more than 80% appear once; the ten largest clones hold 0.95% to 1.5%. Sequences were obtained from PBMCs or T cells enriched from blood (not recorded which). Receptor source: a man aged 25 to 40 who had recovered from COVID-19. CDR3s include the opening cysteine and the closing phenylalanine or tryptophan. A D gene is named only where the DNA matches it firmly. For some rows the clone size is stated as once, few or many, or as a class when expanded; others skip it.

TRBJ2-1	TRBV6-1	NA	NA	TGTGCCAGCAGTGAAGTTAGCGGACTTACACTTGGGGGCAATGAGCAGTTCTTC	CASSEVSGLTLGGNEQFF
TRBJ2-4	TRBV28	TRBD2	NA	TGTGCCAGCAGTTCTACCGGGACTAGGGAAAACATTCAGTACTTC	CASSSTGTRENIQYF
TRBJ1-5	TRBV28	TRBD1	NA	TGTGCCAGCAGTTTGACAGGGGACGAAGGTAATCAGCCCCAGCATTTT	CASSLTGDEGNQPQHF
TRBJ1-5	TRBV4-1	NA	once	TGCGCCAGCAGCCAAGGAGGGGCAGGGGGCAATCAGCCCCAGCATTTT	CASSQGGAGGNQPQHF
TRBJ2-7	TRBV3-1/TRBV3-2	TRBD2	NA	TGTGCCAGCAGCCGAACTAGCGGGGGGGCAGCCTACGAGCAGTACTTC	CASSRTSGGAAYEQYF
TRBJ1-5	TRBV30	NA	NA	TGTGCCTGGAGTATGGCTGACTGGCAGCCCCAGCATTTT	CAWSMADWQPQHF
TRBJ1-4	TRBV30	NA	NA	TGTGCCTGTCGGGCGGGCGAAAAACTGTTTTTT	CACRAGEKLFF
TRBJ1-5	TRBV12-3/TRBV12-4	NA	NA	TGTGCCAGCACCCAGGCTAGCAATCAGCCCCAGCATTTT	CASTQASNQPQHF
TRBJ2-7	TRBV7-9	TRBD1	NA	TGTGCCAGCAGCCGACAGGGAGACGAGCAGTACTTC	CASSRQGDEQYF
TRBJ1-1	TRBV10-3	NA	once	TGTGCCATCACGACAGCAGGGGAGAACACTGAAGCTTTCTTT	CAITTAGENTEAFF
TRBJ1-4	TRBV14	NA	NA	TGTGCCAGCAGCCCTCTCAACAGCGGTGAAAAACTGTTTTTT	CASSPLNSGEKLFF
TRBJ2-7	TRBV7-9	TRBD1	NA	TGTGCCAGCGGGACAGGGATTTCCTACGAGCAGTACTTC	CASGTGISYEQYF
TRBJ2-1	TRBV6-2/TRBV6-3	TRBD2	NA	TGTGCCAGCAGTCCGCCTCGGACTAGCGGGAGTCTGTTTGAGCAGTTCTTC	CASSPPRTSGSLFEQFF
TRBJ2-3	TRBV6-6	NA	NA	TGTGCCAGCAGTTACCGTATCACAGATACGCAGTATTTT	CASSYRITDTQYF
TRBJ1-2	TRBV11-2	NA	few	TGTGCCAGCAGCTTAGGTCCCAGACTCTATGGCTACACCTTC	CASSLGPRLYGYTF
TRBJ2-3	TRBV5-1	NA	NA	TGCGCCAGCAGCTTTGGTAACTGGGAGGATACGCAGTATTTT	CASSFGNWEDTQYF
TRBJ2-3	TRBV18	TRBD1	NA	TGTGCCAGCTCACCACCGACACCGGGACAGGATAAGGGTTGGGATACGCAGTATTTT	CASSPPTPGQDKGWDTQYF
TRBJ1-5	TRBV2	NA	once	TGTGCCAGCAGTGCTGAGGGACACAATCAGCCCCAGCATTTT	CASSAEGHNQPQHF
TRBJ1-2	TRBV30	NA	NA	TGTGCCTGGATACAGGGTGGCTATGGCTACACCTTC	CAWIQGGYGYTF
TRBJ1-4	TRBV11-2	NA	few	TGTGCCAGCAGCTTAGCTGTTGGGAGACGGGAAAAACTGTTTTTT	CASSLAVGRREKLFF
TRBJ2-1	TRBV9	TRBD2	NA	TGTGCCAGCAGCGTAGACGGGGGGGCCTTGGCCCCTTACAATGAGCAGTTCTTC	CASSVDGGALAPYNEQFF
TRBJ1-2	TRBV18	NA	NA	TGTGCCAGCTCGCCAGACTTAACAGGCTATGGCTACACCTTC	CASSPDLTGYGYTF
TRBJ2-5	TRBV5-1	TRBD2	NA	TGCGCCAGCAGCGTAGCGGGGGGGCGTGAGACCCAGTACTTC	CASSVAGGRETQYF
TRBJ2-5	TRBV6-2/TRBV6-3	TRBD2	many	TGTGCCAGCAGTTACTTAGCGGGGGGGCCAGAGACCCAGTACTTC	CASSYLAGGPETQYF
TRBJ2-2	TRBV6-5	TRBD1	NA	TGTGCCAGCAAGAGAACAGGGGGAAACACCGGGGAGCTGTTTTTT	CASKRTGGNTGELFF
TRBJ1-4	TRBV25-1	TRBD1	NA	TGTGCCAGCAGTGAATATTGGGGACAGGGTATTGAAAAACTGTTTTTT	CASSEYWGQGIEKLFF
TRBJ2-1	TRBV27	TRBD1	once	TGTGCCAGCAGTTTCAGGGGGTACAATGAGCAGTTCTTC	CASSFRGYNEQFF
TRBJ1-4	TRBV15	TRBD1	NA	TGTGCCACCAGCAGGGGGACAGAGGATGAAAAACTGTTTTTT	CATSRGTEDEKLFF
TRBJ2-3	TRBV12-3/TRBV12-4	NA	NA	TGTGCCAGCAGTTTATGGAACTCTGCTCGGGATTTT	CASSLWNSARDF
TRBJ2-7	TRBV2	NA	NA	TGTGCCAGTGCAAACAGGAAATCCTACGAGCAGTACTTC	CASANRKSYEQYF
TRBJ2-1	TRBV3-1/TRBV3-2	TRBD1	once	TGTGCCAGCAGCCAACGACAGGGGCCTTACAATGAGCAGTTCTTC	CASSQRQGPYNEQFF
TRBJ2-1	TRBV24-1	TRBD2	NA	TGTGCCACCAGCGGACTAGCGGGTGCATACAATGAGCAGTTCTTC	CATSGLAGAYNEQFF
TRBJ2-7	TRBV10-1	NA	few	TGCGCCAGCAGTGATGAGGGTTTGGGCTCCTACGAGCAGTACTTC	CASSDEGLGSYEQYF
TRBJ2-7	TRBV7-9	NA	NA	NA	CASSQWGQGAYF
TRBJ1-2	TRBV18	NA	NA	TGTGCCAGCTCGCCGCCCTCAGGAGGAACCTATGGCTACACCTTC	CASSPPSGGTYGYTF
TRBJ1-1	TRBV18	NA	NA	TGTGCCAGCTCACCACGCCGGGGAGACATGAACACTGAAGCTTTCTTT	CASSPRRGDMNTEAFF
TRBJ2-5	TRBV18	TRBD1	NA	TGTGCCAGCTCCCTCGACAGGGGGCAAGGGACCCAGTACTTC	CASSLDRGQGTQYF
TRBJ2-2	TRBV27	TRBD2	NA	TGTGCCAGCAGTACCGTAGCGGGGCGTGCGAACACCGGGGAGCTGTTTTTT	CASSTVAGRANTGELFF
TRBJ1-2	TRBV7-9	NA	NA	TGTGCCAGCAGCTACAGGGCAGGGGAGATGACGAGGAATGGCTACACCTTC	CASSYRAGEMTRNGYTF
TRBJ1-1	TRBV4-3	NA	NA	TGCGCCAGCAGCCAGTCGACAGGAGAGGGCTCTGAAGCTTTCTTT	CASSQSTGEGSEAFF
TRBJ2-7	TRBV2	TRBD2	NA	TGTGCCAGCACCCCGGGACTAGCCTCTTACGAGCAGTACTTC	CASTPGLASYEQYF
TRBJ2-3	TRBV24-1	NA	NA	TGTGCCACCAGTGATCCCGGAGATACGCAGTATTTT	CATSDPGDTQYF
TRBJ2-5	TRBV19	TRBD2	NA	TGTGCCAGTAGTAGTCTAGCGGGAATTGGAGAGACCCAGTACTTC	CASSSLAGIGETQYF
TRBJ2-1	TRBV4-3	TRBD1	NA	TGCGCCAGCAGCCAAGAGGCGTCGGACAGGGGAACGATAAGGTCCTACAATGAGCAGTTCTTC	CASSQEASDRGTIRSYNEQFF
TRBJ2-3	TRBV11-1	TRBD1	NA	TGTGCCAGCAGCTTAGAGGGGGCCAAGGGGGATACGCAGTATTTT	CASSLEGAKGDTQYF